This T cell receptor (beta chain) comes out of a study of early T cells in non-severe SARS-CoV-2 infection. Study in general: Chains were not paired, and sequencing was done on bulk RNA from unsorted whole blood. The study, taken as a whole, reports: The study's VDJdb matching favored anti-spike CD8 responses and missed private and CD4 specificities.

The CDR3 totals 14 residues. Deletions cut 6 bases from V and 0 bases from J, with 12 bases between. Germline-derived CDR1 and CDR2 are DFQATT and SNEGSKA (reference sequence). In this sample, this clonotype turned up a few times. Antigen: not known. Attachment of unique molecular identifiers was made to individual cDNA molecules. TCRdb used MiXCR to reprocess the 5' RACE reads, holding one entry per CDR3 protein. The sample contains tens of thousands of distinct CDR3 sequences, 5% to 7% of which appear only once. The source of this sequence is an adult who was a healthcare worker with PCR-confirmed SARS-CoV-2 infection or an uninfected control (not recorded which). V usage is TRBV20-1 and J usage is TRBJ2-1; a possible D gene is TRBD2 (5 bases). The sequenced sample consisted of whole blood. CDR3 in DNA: TGCAGTGCCTCGTTCGGGATCTCCTACAATGAGCAGTTCTTC. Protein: CSASFGISYNEQFF.